This TCR beta chain was recovered during a study of CD8 T cells in ankylosing spondylitis. Study-level findings and limits: Both synovial fluid and blood in reactive arthritis had previously been reported to carry some motif variants. Researchers reportedly found disease-linked clones significantly enriched in matched ankylosing spondylitis synovial fluid. In peripheral blood, disease-linked CD8+ clones occurred at relatively low frequencies. Typical of ankylosing spondylitis blood, it appeared, was a TCR beta motif of several highly homologous variants.

Generation of TCR beta libraries employed quantitative 5'-RACE incorporating molecular barcodes. TCRdb processed the 5' RACE reads anew with MiXCR; each CDR3 protein has one entry. Of hundreds of thousands of distinct CDR3 sequences in the sample, 12% were seen once. With regard to this clonotype: The antigen is not known.

The sequence derives from a male donor with ankylosing spondylitis. Sequenced: blood, either unsorted or a sorted T cell fraction (not recorded which).

CDR3 amino acids: CASSFEGFETEAFF. The CDR3 DNA is TGCGCCAGCAGCTTTGAAGGGTTTGAGACTGAAGCTTTCTTT. V gene TRBV5-1 combines with J gene TRBJ1-1; D unclear. Germline V gene sequence: CDR1 SGHRS, CDR2 YFSETQ. The CDR3 runs to 14 residues. V was clipped by 2 bases and J by 5 bases, with 13 bases between them.